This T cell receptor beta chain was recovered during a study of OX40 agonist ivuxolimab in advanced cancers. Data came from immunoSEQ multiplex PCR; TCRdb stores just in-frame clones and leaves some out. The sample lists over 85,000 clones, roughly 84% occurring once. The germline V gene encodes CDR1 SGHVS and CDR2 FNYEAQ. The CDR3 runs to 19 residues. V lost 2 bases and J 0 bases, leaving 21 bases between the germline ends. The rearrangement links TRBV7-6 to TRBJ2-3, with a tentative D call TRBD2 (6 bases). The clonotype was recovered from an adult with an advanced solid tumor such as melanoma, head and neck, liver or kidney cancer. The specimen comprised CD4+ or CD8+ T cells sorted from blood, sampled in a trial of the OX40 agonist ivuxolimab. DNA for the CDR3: TGTGCCAGCAGCTTACTTCCGGGTCAGGGAGGCTTAAGCACAGATACGCAGTATTTT. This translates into CASSLLPGQGGLSTDTQYF.